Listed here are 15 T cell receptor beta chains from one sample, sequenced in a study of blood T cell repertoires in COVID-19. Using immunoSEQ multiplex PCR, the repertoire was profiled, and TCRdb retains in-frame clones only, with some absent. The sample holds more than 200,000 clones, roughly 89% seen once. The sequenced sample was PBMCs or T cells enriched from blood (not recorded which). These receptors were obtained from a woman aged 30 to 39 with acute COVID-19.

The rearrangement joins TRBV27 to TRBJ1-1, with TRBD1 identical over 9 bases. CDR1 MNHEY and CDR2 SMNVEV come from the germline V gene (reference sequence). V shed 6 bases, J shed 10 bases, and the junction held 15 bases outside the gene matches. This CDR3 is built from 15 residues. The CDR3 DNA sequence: TGTGCCAGCAGGTTAACCGGGACAGGGTATTTATCAGCTTTCTTT. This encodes CASRLTGTGYLSAFF.

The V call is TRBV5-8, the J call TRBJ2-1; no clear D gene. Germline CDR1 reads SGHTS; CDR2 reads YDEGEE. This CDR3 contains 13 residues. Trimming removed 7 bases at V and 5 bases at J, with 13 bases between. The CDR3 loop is CASLNTIHNEQFF. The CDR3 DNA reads TGTGCCAGCTTGAATACAATCCACAATGAGCAGTTCTTC.

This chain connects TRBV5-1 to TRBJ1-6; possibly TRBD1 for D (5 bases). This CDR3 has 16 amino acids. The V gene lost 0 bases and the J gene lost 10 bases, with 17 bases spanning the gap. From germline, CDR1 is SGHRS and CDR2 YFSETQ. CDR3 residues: CASSLAGPDRASPLHF. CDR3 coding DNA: TGCGCCAGCAGCTTGGCAGGGCCCGATCGTGCCTCACCCCTCCACTTT.

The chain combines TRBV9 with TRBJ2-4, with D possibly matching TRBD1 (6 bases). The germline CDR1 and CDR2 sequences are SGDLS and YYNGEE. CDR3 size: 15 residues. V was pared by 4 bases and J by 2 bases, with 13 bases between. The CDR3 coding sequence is TGTGCCAGCAGCTCCTCACAGGGCACCAAAAACATTCAGTACTTC. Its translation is CASSSSQGTKNIQYF.

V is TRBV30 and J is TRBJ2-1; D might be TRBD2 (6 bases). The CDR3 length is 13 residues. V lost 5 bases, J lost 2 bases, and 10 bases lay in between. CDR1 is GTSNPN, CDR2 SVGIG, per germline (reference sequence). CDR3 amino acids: CAWGRLAYNEQFF. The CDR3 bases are TGTGCCTGGGGACGACTAGCCTACAATGAGCAGTTCTTC. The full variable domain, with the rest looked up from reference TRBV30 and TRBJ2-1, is SQTIHQWPATLVQPVGSPLSLECTVEGTSNPNLYWYRQAAGRGLQLLFYSVGIGQISSEVPQNLSASRPQDRQFILSSKKLLLSDSGFYLCAWGRLAYNEQFFGPGTRLTVL.

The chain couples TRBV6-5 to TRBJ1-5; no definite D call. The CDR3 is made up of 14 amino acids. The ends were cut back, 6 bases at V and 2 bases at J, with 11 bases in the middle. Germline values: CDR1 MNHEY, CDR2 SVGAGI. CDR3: CASSLADGNQPQHF. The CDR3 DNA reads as TGTGCCAGCAGCCTGGCAGATGGCAATCAGCCCCAGCATTTT.

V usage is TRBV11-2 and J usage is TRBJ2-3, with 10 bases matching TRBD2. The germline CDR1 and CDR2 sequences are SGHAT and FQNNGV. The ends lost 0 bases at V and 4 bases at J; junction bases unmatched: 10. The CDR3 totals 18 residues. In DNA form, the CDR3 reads TGTGCCAGCAGCTTAGATGAGAGAGCGGGGGGGTTGGCAGATACGCAGTATTTT. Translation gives CASSLDERAGGLADTQYF.

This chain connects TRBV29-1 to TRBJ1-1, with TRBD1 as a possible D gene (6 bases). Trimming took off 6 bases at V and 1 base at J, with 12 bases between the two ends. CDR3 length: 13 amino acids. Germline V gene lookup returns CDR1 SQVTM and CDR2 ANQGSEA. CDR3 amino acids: CSVHVGGNTEAFF. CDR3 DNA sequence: TGCAGCGTGCATGTAGGGGGGAACACTGAAGCTTTCTTT.

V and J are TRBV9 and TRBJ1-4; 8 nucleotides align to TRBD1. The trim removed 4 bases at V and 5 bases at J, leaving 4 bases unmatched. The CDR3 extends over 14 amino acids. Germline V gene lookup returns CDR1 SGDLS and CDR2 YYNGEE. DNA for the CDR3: TGTGCCAGCAGCCCCCGGACAGGGAATGAAAAACTGTTTTTT. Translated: CASSPRTGNEKLFF.

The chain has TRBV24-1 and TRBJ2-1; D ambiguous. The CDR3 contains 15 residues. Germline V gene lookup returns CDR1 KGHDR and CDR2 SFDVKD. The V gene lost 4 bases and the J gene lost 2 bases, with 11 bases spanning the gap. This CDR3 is CATSDPRGAYNEQFF. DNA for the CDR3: TGTGCCACCAGTGACCCTAGAGGCGCCTACAATGAGCAGTTCTTC.

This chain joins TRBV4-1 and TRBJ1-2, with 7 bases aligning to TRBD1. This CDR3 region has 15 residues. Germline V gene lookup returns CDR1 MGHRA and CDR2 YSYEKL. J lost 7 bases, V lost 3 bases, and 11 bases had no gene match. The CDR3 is CASSQARQGSVGYTF. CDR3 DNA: TGCGCCAGCAGCCAGGCCCGACAGGGTTCAGTTGGCTACACCTTC.

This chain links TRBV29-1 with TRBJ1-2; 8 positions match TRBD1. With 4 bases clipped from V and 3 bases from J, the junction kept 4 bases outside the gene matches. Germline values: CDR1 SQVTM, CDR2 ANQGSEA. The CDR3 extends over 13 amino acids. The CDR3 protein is CSVVVTGDYGYTF. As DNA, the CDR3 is TGCAGCGTTGTCGTGACAGGGGACTATGGCTACACCTTC.

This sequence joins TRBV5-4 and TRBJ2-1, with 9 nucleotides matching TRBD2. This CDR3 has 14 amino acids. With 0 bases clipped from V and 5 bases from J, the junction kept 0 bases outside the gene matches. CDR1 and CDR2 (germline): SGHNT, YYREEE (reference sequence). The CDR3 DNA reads TGTGCCAGCAGCTTGGTAGCGGGGGACAATGAGCAGTTCTTC. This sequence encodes CASSLVAGDNEQFF. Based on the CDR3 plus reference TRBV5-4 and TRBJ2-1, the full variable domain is ETGVTQSPTHLIKTRGQQVTLRCSSQSGHNTVSWYQQALGQGPQFIFQYYREEENGRGNFPPRFSGLQFPNYSSELNVNALELDDSALYLCASSLVAGDNEQFFGPGTRLTVL.

CDR3 sequence reads: CASSLELGVTDTQYF. CDR3 sequence (DNA): TGTGCCAGCAGCTTAGAACTAGGAGTCACAGATACGCAGTATTTT. This chain links TRBV7-9 with TRBJ2-3; the D gene is possibly TRBD2 (5 bases). V lost 1 base, J lost 2 bases, and 10 bases lay in between. CDR3 length equals 15 residues. Germline V lookup: CDR1 SEHNR, CDR2 FQNEAQ (reference sequence).

Here the CDR3 reads CASSFPGQGIEYF. The CDR3, as DNA: TGTGCCAGCAGCTTTCCAGGACAGGGTATAGAGTACTTC. V usage is TRBV5-4 and J usage is TRBJ2-7; TRBD1 agrees at 8 bases. This CDR3 is 13 amino acids long. Germline assignment: CDR1 SGHNT and CDR2 YYREEE (reference sequence). Trimming at V came to 2 bases and at J to 11 bases, leaving 9 bases not matched to a gene.